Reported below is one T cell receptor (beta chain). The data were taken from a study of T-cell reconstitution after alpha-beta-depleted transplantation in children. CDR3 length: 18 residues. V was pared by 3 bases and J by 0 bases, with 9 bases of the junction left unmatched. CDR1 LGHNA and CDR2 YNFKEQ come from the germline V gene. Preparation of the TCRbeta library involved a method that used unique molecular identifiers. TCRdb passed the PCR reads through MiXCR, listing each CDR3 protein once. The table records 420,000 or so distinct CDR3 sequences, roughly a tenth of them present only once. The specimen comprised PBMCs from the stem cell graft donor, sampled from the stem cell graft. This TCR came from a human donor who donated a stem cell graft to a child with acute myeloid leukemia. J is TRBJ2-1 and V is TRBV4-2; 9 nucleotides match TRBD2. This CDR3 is CASSQEASGVPSYNEQFF. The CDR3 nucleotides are TGTGCCAGCAGCCAGGAGGCTAGCGGGGTCCCCTCCTACAATGAGCAGTTCTTC.